This passage covers 16 T cell receptor beta chains from one sample sequenced in a study of blood T cells in healthy people across ages. Next came a second PCR, run for about 6 to 12 cycles, which used a sample-barcoded 5' primer along with a J-beta primer mix. TCRdb itself ran the 5' RACE reads through MiXCR, one entry per CDR3 protein. The sample records 1,500,000 or so distinct CDR3 sequences, approximately 60% being singletons. Sequences were obtained from blood. These receptors originate from a man aged 18 to 29 in good health.

This clonotype was picked up a small number of times. One junction end disagrees with the germline gene, perhaps due to a read error. The J gene is TRBJ2-5, the V gene TRBV5-1; 7 bases align to TRBD2. Per germline, CDR1 SGHRS and CDR2 YFSETQ. The CDR3 is made up of 17 amino acids. The CDR3 here is CAGSLGGTPGSTETQYF. The DNA of the CDR3 is TGCGCCGGCAGCTTGGGAGGGACCCCCGGGAGTACAGAGACCCAGTACTTC.

As concerns this clonotype: Mismatch with germline at one junction end may stem from a read error. CDR3 loop: CASGQARGGAGEKLFF. The CDR3 bases are TGCGCCAGCGGCCAAGCCCGGGGGGGGGCGGGTGAAAAACTGTTTTTT. V usage is TRBV4-3 and J usage is TRBJ1-4, with D tentatively TRBD1 (6 bases). Germline assignment: CDR1 LGHNA and CDR2 YSLEER. This CDR3 is built from 16 residues.

The rearrangement uses TRBV3-1 and TRBJ2-4; 15 bases align to TRBD2. With V trimmed by 4 bases and J by 0 bases, 7 bases remained unmatched. This CDR3 is built from 19 residues. The V gene's germline CDR1 is LGHDT and CDR2 YNNKEL (reference sequence). The CDR3 loop reads CASSPGLAGGVSAKNIQYF. The CDR3 bases are TGTGCCAGCAGCCCCGGACTAGCGGGGGGGGTCTCAGCCAAAAACATTCAGTACTTC. Full variable domain (outside the CDR3, taken from reference TRBV3-1 and TRBJ2-4): DTAVSQTPKYLVTQMGNDKSIKCEQNLGHDTMYWYKQDSKKFLKIMFSYNNKELIINETVPNRFSPKSPDKAHLNLHINSLELGDSAVYFCASSPGLAGGVSAKNIQYFGAGTRLSVL.

The gene calls are TRBV7-2 and TRBJ1-5; possibly TRBD1 for D (6 bases). Germline V gene lookup returns CDR1 SGHTA and CDR2 FQGNSA. The CDR3 length is 14 residues. Trimming left V 3 bases short and J 6 bases short, with 12 bases between. The CDR3 spells CASSLGGGGQPQHF. In nucleotides, the CDR3 is TGTGCCAGCAGCTTGGGGGGGGGCGGTCAGCCCCAGCATTTT.

The rearrangement links TRBV28 to TRBJ2-7, with 7 nucleotides matching TRBD1. V shed 5 bases, J shed 0 bases, and the junction held 7 bases outside the gene matches. The CDR3 covers 15 residues. Germline loops: CDR1 MDHEN, CDR2 SYDVKM. The CDR3 nucleotides are TGTGCCAGCAGTCCTCTCGGGACAGTCTCCTACGAGCAGTACTTC. This codes for CASSPLGTVSYEQYF.

Remarks on this clonotype: The DNA is omitted, as the CDR3 cannot be located on it reliably, and the CDR3 follows TCRdb's listing. This chain links TRBV28 with TRBJ2-1; TRBD1 is taken as the D call from the table, unchecked against the DNA. Germline V gene data show CDR1 as MDHEN and CDR2 as SYDVKM. The CDR3 length equals 15 residues, ends included. This CDR3 is CASSSSGGGVNEQFF.

CDR3 amino acids: CASSLGSGTGSPLHF. In DNA, the CDR3 is TGTGCCAGCAGCTTAGGGTCAGGGACAGGTTCACCCCTCCACTTT. The V and J genes are TRBV7-9 and TRBJ1-6, with 8 bases aligning to TRBD1. The CDR3 is 15 amino acids. Germline-derived CDR1 and CDR2 are SEHNR and FQNEAQ (reference sequence). J lost 9 bases, V lost 1 base, and 5 bases had no gene match.

This clonotype has only a few counts. The chain couples TRBV7-2 to TRBJ2-7, with D maybe TRBD2 (6 bases). The CDR3 is 14 residues long. Trimming removed 2 bases from V and 1 base from J, with 9 bases in between. The germline V gene encodes CDR1 SGHTA and CDR2 FQGNSA. Written as DNA, the CDR3 is TGTGCCAGCAGCTTAATGGGGGGTTCCTACGAGCAGTACTTC. As protein: CASSLMGGSYEQYF.

The V gene is TRBV19, the J gene TRBJ2-1, with D unresolved. This CDR3 is 15 amino acids long. Germline V gene lookup returns CDR1 LNHDA and CDR2 SQIVND (reference sequence). Trimming pared 3 bases from V and 0 bases from J, leaving 9 bases between. The CDR3 here is CASSISRSSYNEQFF. The CDR3 DNA reads TGTGCCAGTAGTATCTCTAGGAGCTCCTACAATGAGCAGTTCTTC.

This chain connects TRBV27 to TRBJ2-3; perhaps TRBD2 as D (6 bases). The V end lost 7 bases, the J end lost 2 bases, and 10 bases lay between the germline ends. The CDR3 contains 13 residues. CDR1 and CDR2 from the germline V gene are MNHEY and SMNVEV (reference sequence). The CDR3 nucleotides are TGTGCCAGCACTGCGGGGCCCACAGATACGCAGTATTTT. Amino acid sequence: CASTAGPTDTQYF.

This clonotype has a handful of counts. The V and J genes are TRBV4-1 and TRBJ2-7, with D possibly called TRBD1 or TRBD2 (6 bases each). Germline V CDR1 and CDR2: MGHRA, YSYEKL. There are 15 residues in the CDR3. The ends were cut back, 1 base at V and 0 bases at J, with 10 bases in the middle. The CDR3 reads CASSQARGRSYEQYF. The CDR3 DNA reads TGCGCCAGCAGCCAAGCCCGGGGGCGCTCCTACGAGCAGTACTTC.

The CDR3 region has the DNA TGCGCCAGCAGCCAAGTTAAGCGGGAGGGCACCGGGGAGCTGTTTTTT. Encoded protein: CASSQVKREGTGELFF. The rearrangement uses TRBV4-1 and TRBJ2-2; 10 bases are shared with TRBD2. From germline, CDR1 is MGHRA and CDR2 YSYEKL. The CDR3 length is 16 residues. The V gene end was trimmed by 1 base and the J gene end by 4 bases; junction bases not matched to a gene: 3.

This clonotype was counted only a few times. The chain employs TRBV29-1 and TRBJ2-3; D uncertain. The CDR3 is 15 residues long. Trimming removed 6 bases from V and 2 bases from J, with 18 bases in between. Per germline, CDR1 SQVTM and CDR2 ANQGSEA. The CDR3 spells CSVWGLVLNTDTQYF. CDR3 DNA: TGCAGCGTATGGGGTCTTGTACTAAACACAGATACGCAGTATTTT.

This chain connects TRBV4-3 to TRBJ2-7; 12 bases fit TRBD2. The V gene's germline CDR1 is LGHNA and CDR2 YSLEER. This CDR3 is 15 amino acids long. The ends lost 4 bases at V and 2 bases at J; junction bases unmatched: 3. The CDR3 protein is CASSRLAGDTYEQYF. The CDR3 DNA follows: TGCGCCAGCAGCCGACTAGCGGGAGATACCTACGAGCAGTACTTC.

The chain couples TRBV4-1 to TRBJ2-7; D is undetermined. Germline-derived CDR1 and CDR2 are MGHRA and YSYEKL. This CDR3 comprises 15 residues. V lost 2 bases and J 2 bases, leaving 13 bases between the germline ends. The CDR3 nucleotides are TGCGCCAGCAGCCAACGACACTCCGAAACCTACGAGCAGTACTTC. Its translation: CASSQRHSETYEQYF.

The table lists this clonotype with a few counts. This sequence joins TRBV12-3 or TRBV12-4 and TRBJ2-5; 9 bases map to TRBD2. V was clipped by 1 base and J by 4 bases; unmatched bases: 7. This CDR3 has 16 residues. CDR3 region: CASSLGSTSGPETQYF. The CDR3 nucleotides read TGTGCCAGCAGTTTAGGGTCGACTAGCGGACCAGAGACCCAGTACTTC.